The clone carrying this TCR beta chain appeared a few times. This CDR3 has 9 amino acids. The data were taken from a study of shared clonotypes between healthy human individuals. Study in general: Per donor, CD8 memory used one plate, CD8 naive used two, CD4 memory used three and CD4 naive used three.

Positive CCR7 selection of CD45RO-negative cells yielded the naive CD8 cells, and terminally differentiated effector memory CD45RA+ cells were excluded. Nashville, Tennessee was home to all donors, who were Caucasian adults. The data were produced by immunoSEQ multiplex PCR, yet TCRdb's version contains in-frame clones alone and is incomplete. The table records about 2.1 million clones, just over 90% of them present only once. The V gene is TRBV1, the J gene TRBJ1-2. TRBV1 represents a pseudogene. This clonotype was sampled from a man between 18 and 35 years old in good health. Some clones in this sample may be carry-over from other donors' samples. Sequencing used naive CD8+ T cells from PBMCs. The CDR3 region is CTSSQGLGF. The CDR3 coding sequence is TGCACCAGCAGCCAAGGTCTGGGCTTC.